The 22 T cell receptor beta chains reported below all come from one sample, sequenced in a study of cytomegalovirus exposure and HLA in healthy donors (dated by TCRdb to 2016 to 2017). Preparation of the library involved the immunoSEQ multiplex PCR assay. For the multiplex PCR, a mixture combining 60 forward primers for TCR Vbeta segments and 13 reverse primers for TCR Jbeta segments was used. Drawn from immuneACCESS, this table holds only the in-frame rearrangements with V and J called that TCRdb kept. Clones are partly lost; checked studies trace under half to an unresolved V gene and leave the rest unexplained. The sample table records around 99,000 clones; 81% of these occur just once. About 2.3% of the sample is in the top ten clones. The sample comprised PBMCs. The receptors come from a man aged 25 to 40 in good health and CMV-seronegative.

The genes are TRBV30 and TRBJ2-5, with D perhaps matching TRBD1 (5 bases). V shed 4 bases and J shed 3 bases, with 12 bases lying between them. The CDR3 totals 13 residues. CDR1 is GTSNPN, CDR2 SVGIG, per germline (reference sequence). Here the CDR3 reads CAWTLLTEETQYF. The CDR3 coding sequence is TGTGCCTGGACGCTTTTGACAGAAGAGACCCAGTACTTC.

The V call is TRBV7-9, the J call TRBJ2-7, with D perhaps TRBD2 (5 bases). Trimming left V 1 base short and J 5 bases short, with 15 bases between. Germline values: CDR1 SEHNR, CDR2 FQNEAQ (reference sequence). The CDR3 loop spans 15 amino acids. The CDR3 coding sequence is TGTGCCAGCAGCTTAGGCTCACTACCCGGGGACGAGCAGTACTTC. Protein: CASSLGSLPGDEQYF.

The rearrangement uses TRBV4-1 and TRBJ2-4, with D possibly matching TRBD2 (6 bases). The CDR3 runs to 16 residues. Deletions cut 0 bases from V and 9 bases from J, with 18 bases between. Germline CDR1 reads MGHRA; CDR2 reads YSYEKL. DNA of the CDR3: TGCGCCAGCAGCCAAGACGGAGGCCAGGGAGGCGGCATTCAGTACTTC. Translated: CASSQDGGQGGGIQYF.

The chain is built from TRBV10-2 and TRBJ2-7; TRBD1 aligns across 10 bases. This CDR3 has 15 residues. V dropped 3 bases and J dropped 2; count of bases not matched to a gene: 4. CDR1 and CDR2 from the germline V gene are WSHSY and SAAADI. CDR3 nucleotide sequence: TGCGCCAGCAGTGACAGGGACAGGGGAACCTACGAGCAGTACTTC. Translation: CASSDRDRGTYEQYF.

The V and J genes are TRBV11-2 and TRBJ1-1; 7 bases line up with TRBD1. Germline V gene lookup returns CDR1 SGHAT and CDR2 FQNNGV. This CDR3 contains 14 residues. The V segment lost 4 bases and the J segment 4 bases; nucleotides outside the gene matches: 6. CDR3 amino acids: CASSYRGVITEAFF. CDR3 coding DNA: TGTGCCAGCAGCTACAGGGGTGTAATCACTGAAGCTTTCTTT.

The CDR3 protein is CASGGGWSGYTF. The DNA of the CDR3 is TGTGCCAGTGGGGGAGGGTGGTCTGGCTACACCTTC. The chain recombines TRBV19 with TRBJ1-2; possible D gene TRBD1, 5 bases. The V gene's germline CDR1 is LNHDA and CDR2 SQIVND (reference sequence). The CDR3 runs to 12 residues. V lost 8 bases to trimming and J lost 7 bases, with 14 bases between them.

The rearrangement links TRBV30 to TRBJ2-1; no definite D call. CDR1 is GTSNPN and CDR2 is SVGIG in the germline V gene (reference sequence). Trimming stripped 1 base from V and 3 bases from J, with 10 bases between. The CDR3 consists of 14 residues. CDR3 amino acids: CAWSARGHYNEQFF. In nucleotides, the CDR3 is TGTGCCTGGAGTGCGCGAGGCCACTACAATGAGCAGTTCTTC. The full variable domain, with the rest looked up from reference TRBV30 and TRBJ2-1, is SQTIHQWPATLVQPVGSPLSLECTVEGTSNPNLYWYRQAAGRGLQLLFYSVGIGQISSEVPQNLSASRPQDRQFILSSKKLLLSDSGFYLCAWSARGHYNEQFFGPGTRLTVL.

The chain has TRBV7-2 and TRBJ2-3, with 12 bases lining up with TRBD2. Germline V lookup: CDR1 SGHTA, CDR2 FQGNSA. Trimming removed 2 bases from V and 3 bases from J; junction bases left unmatched: 3. This CDR3 has 16 residues. In DNA, the CDR3 is TGTGCCAGCAGCTTACGAGGGACTAGCGGGACAGATACGCAGTATTTT. It encodes CASSLRGTSGTDTQYF.

The chain links TRBV6-1 to TRBJ1-5; D not certain. Deletions cut 6 bases from V and 5 bases from J, with 11 bases between. This CDR3 spans 13 amino acids. Germline CDR1 MNHNS, CDR2 SASEGT. CDR3 residues: CASRSRYDQPQHF. Written as DNA, the CDR3 is TGTGCCAGCAGGTCCAGGTACGATCAGCCCCAGCATTTT.

V is TRBV28 and J is TRBJ1-1; D gene ambiguous. This CDR3 has 12 residues. Per the germline V gene, CDR1 is MDHEN and CDR2 is SYDVKM. Trimming removed 1 base at V and 10 bases at J, with 10 bases between. DNA for the CDR3: TGTGCCAGCAGTTTATCTGAGGGCAGAGCTTTCTTT. This gives the protein CASSLSEGRAFF.

This chain links TRBV2 with TRBJ2-5; no reliable D call. V was cut by 7 bases and J by 2 bases, with 17 bases left in between. The CDR3 length is 15 residues. The germline CDR1 and CDR2 sequences are SNHLY and FYNNEI. This chain's CDR3 is CASTRSIIVQETQYF. The CDR3 coding sequence is TGTGCCAGCACACGATCGATAATAGTACAAGAGACCCAGTACTTC.

The chain joins TRBV13 to TRBJ1-6; the match to TRBD1 covers 8 bases. The CDR3 spans 15 residues. Germline V gene sequence: CDR1 PRHDT, CDR2 FYEKMQ (reference sequence). V shed 6 bases and J 8 bases; nucleotides not matched to a gene: 9. The CDR3: CASRGLQGVDSPLHF. The CDR3 bases are TGTGCCAGCAGAGGGTTACAGGGGGTTGATTCACCCCTCCACTTT.

This clone was observed a handful of times. V is TRBV10-3 and J is TRBJ2-6, with 7 bases aligning to TRBD2. This CDR3 has 17 amino acids. CDR1 and CDR2 (germline): ENHRY, SYGVKD. V lost 2 bases to trimming and J lost 0 bases; unmatched junction nucleotides: 4. CDR3 loop: CAISESGESSGANVLTF. The CDR3 DNA follows: TGTGCCATCAGTGAGAGCGGGGAGAGCTCTGGGGCCAACGTCCTGACTTTC.

The rearrangement uses TRBV6-5 and TRBJ1-1; D gene unclear. The CDR3 extends over 14 amino acids. V was trimmed by 2 bases and J by 0 bases, leaving 7 bases between them. CDR1 is MNHEY, CDR2 SVGAGI, per germline. CDR3 bases: TGTGCCAGCAGTTACGGCAACCTGAACACTGAAGCTTTCTTT. It codes for CASSYGNLNTEAFF.

The chain is built from TRBV5-1 and TRBJ2-1; the D gene is possibly TRBD2 (7 bases). The V end was cut by 0 bases, the J end by 5 bases, with 9 bases between. Per the germline V gene, CDR1 is SGHRS and CDR2 is YFSETQ. The CDR3 has 14 residues. The DNA of the CDR3 is TGCGCCAGCAGCTTGGGAGGGGGGGACAATGAGCAGTTCTTC. This translates into CASSLGGGDNEQFF.

The genes are TRBV28 and TRBJ2-3, with 9 bases identical to TRBD2. With V trimmed by 5 bases and J by 6 bases, 9 bases remained unmatched. The CDR3 contains 15 residues. From germline, CDR1 is MDHEN and CDR2 SYDVKM. The CDR3 nucleotides read TGTGCCAGCAGTGGAAGTCTAGCGGGACCGGATACGCAGTATTTT. This translates into CASSGSLAGPDTQYF.

V usage is TRBV13 and J usage is TRBJ2-2, with 7 bases identical to TRBD1. The germline V gene encodes CDR1 PRHDT and CDR2 FYEKMQ (reference sequence). The CDR3 is 16 amino acids. J gave up 4 bases and V 5 bases, and 10 bases lay outside the gene matches. The CDR3 loop reads CASSLDRAGVTGELFF. The DNA for the CDR3 is TGTGCCAGCAGCCTCGACAGGGCGGGTGTCACCGGGGAGCTGTTTTTT. The variable domain in full, completed from reference TRBV13 and TRBJ2-2, reads AAGVIQSPRHLIKEKRETATLKCYPIPRHDTVYWYQQGPGQDPQFLISFYEKMQSDKGSIPDRFSAQQFSDYHSELNMSSLELGDSALYFCASSLDRAGVTGELFFGEGSRLTVL.

This chain uses TRBV7-2 with TRBJ2-3, with a weak D call TRBD1 (6 bases). The V gene lost 4 bases and the J gene lost 6 bases, with 17 bases spanning the gap. The germline V gene encodes CDR1 SGHTA and CDR2 FQGNSA. The CDR3 is made up of 15 amino acids. DNA of the CDR3: TGTGCCAGCAGCTCCACAGGGTTGGTAGTGGATACGCAGTATTTT. It codes for CASSSTGLVVDTQYF.

The chain recombines TRBV4-1 with TRBJ2-1; 8 bases match TRBD2. The V gene's germline CDR1 is MGHRA and CDR2 YSYEKL. With 4 bases clipped from V and 4 bases from J, the junction kept 6 bases outside the gene matches. CDR3 length equals 15 residues. The CDR3 DNA reads TGCGCCAGCAGCCCATTAGCGGGAACTTACAATGAGCAGTTCTTC. Its protein is CASSPLAGTYNEQFF.

V and J are TRBV5-1 and TRBJ2-5, with 8 positions matching TRBD2. Losses at the gene ends were 5 bases for V and 1 base for J; bases not matched to a gene: 10. Germline CDR1 and CDR2: SGHRS and YFSETQ. The CDR3 is made up of 16 amino acids. The CDR3 nucleotides read TGCGCCAGCAGGCGCAGCGGCGGGGGGACCCAAGAGACCCAGTACTTC. Residues: CASRRSGGGTQETQYF.

This clone was seen a single time. V gene TRBV6-1 combines with J gene TRBJ1-2; 7 nucleotides agree with TRBD1. The V segment lost 4 bases and the J segment 1 base; nucleotides outside the gene matches: 21. Germline V lookup: CDR1 MNHNS, CDR2 SASEGT. This CDR3 has 20 amino acids. CDR3 sequence reads: CASSGWGPDSTGPLNYGYTF. The CDR3 bases are TGTGCCAGCAGTGGATGGGGACCAGACTCGACAGGGCCACTTAACTATGGCTACACCTTC.

This clone appeared a few times. The chain joins TRBV28 to TRBJ1-3; no reliable D call. The CDR3 is 14 residues long. Germline CDR1 MDHEN, CDR2 SYDVKM. The V end lost 4 bases, the J end lost 2 bases, and 9 bases lay between the germline ends. Written as DNA, the CDR3 is TGTGCCAGCAGTTCCGGTTCCGCTGGAAACACCATATATTTT. Amino acids: CASSSGSAGNTIYF.